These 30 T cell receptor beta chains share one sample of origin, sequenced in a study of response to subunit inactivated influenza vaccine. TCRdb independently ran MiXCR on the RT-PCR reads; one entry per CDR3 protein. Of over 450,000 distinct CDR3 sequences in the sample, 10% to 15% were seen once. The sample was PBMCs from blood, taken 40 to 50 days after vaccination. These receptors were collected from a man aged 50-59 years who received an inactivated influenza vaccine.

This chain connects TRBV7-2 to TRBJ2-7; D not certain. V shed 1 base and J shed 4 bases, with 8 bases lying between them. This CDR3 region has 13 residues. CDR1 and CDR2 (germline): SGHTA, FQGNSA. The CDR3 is CASSLGRKYEQYF. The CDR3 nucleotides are TGTGCCAGCAGCTTAGGACGGAAATACGAGCAGTACTTC. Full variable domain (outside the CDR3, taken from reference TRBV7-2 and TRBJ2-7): GAGVSQSPSNKVTEKGKDVELRCDPISGHTALYWYRQSLGQGLEFLIYFQGNSAPDKSGLPSDRFSAERTGGSVSTLTIQRTQQEDSAVYLCASSLGRKYEQYFGPGTRLTVT.

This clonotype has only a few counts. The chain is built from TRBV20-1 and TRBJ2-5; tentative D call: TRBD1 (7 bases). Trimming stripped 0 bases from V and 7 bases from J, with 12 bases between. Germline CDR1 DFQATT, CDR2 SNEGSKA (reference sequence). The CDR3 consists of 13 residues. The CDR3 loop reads CSARDQGGLTQYF. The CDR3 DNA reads TGCAGTGCTAGAGATCAGGGGGGATTGACCCAGTACTTC.

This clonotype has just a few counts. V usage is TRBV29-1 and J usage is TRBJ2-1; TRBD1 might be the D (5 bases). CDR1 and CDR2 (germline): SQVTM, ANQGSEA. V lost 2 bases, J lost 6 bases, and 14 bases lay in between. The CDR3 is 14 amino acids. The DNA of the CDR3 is TGCAGCGTTGAAAAGGGGCAGGTCCCCAATGAGCAGTTCTTC. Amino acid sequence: CSVEKGQVPNEQFF.

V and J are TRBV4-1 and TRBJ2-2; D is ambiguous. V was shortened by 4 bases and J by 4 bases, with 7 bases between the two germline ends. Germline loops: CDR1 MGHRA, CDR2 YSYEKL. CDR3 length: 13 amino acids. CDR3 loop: CASSRLFTGELFF. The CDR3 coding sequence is TGCGCCAGCAGCCGTCTTTTCACCGGGGAGCTGTTTTTT.

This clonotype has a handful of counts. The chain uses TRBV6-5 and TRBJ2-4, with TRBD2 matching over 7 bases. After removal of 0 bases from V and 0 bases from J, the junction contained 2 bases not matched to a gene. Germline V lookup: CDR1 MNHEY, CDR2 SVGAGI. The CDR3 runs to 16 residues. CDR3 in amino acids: CASSYSGRGAKNIQYF. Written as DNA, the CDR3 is TGTGCCAGCAGTTACTCGGGGAGGGGAGCCAAAAACATTCAGTACTTC.

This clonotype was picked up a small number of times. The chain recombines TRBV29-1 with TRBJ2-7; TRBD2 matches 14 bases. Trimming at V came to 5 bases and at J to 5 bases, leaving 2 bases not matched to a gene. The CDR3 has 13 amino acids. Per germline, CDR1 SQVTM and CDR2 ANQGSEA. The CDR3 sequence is CSVMGLAGDEQYF. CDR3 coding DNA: TGCAGCGTTATGGGACTAGCGGGAGACGAGCAGTACTTC.

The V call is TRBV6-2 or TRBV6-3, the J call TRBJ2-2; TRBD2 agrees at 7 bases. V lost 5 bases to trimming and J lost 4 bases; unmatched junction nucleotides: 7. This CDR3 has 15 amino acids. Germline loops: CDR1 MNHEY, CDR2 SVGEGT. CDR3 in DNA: TGTGCCAGCAGTATACTCGGACTAGTCACCGGGGAGCTGTTTTTT. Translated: CASSILGLVTGELFF.

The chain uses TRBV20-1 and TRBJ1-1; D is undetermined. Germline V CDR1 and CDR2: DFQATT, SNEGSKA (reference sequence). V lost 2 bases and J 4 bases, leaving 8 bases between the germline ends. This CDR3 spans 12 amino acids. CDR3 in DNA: TGCAGTGCTAGATTGTTGGTCACTGAAGCTTTCTTT. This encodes CSARLLVTEAFF.

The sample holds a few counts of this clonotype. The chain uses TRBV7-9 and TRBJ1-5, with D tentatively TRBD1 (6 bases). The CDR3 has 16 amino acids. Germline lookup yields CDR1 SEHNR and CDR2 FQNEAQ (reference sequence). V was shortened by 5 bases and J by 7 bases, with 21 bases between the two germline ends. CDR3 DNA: TGTGCCAGCAGCCATACGGGCCAGGGGCAGATGCAGCCCCAGCATTTT. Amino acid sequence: CASSHTGQGQMQPQHF.

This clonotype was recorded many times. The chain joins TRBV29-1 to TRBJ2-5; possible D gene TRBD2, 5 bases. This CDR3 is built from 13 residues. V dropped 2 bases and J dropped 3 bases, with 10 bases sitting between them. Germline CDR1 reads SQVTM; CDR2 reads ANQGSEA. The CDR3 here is CSVEYRRKETQYF. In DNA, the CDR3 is TGCAGCGTTGAATATAGGAGGAAAGAGACCCAGTACTTC.

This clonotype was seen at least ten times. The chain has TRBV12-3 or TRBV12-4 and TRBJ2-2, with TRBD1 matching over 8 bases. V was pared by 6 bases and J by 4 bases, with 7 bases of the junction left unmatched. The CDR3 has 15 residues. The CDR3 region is CASSARGLGTGELFF. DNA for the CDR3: TGTGCCAGCAGCGCCAGGGGGCTCGGCACCGGGGAGCTGTTTTTT.

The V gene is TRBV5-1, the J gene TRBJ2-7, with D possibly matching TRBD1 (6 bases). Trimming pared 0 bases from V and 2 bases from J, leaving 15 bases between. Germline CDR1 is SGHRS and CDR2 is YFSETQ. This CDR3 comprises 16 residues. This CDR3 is CASSLGPGDPPYEQYF. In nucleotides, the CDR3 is TGCGCCAGCAGCTTGGGCCCAGGGGACCCTCCCTACGAGCAGTACTTC. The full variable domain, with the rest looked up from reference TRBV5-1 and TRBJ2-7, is KAGVTQTPRYLIKTRGQQVTLSCSPISGHRSVSWYQQTPGQGLQFLFEYFSETQRNKGNFPGRFSGRQFSNSRSEMNVSTLELGDSALYLCASSLGPGDPPYEQYFGPGTRLTVT.

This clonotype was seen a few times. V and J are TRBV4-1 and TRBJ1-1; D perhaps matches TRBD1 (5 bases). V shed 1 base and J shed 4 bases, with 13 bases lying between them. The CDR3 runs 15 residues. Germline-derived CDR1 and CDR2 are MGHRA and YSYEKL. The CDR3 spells CASSQGSGGGTEAFF. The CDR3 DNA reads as TGCGCCAGCAGCCAAGGCAGTGGGGGGGGCACTGAAGCTTTCTTT.

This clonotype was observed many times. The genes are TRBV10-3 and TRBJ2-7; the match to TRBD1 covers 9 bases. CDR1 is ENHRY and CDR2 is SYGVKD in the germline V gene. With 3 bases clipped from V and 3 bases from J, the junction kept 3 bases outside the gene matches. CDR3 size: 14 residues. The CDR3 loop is CAISDGTGIYEQYF. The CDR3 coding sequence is TGTGCCATCAGTGACGGGACAGGGATCTACGAGCAGTACTTC.

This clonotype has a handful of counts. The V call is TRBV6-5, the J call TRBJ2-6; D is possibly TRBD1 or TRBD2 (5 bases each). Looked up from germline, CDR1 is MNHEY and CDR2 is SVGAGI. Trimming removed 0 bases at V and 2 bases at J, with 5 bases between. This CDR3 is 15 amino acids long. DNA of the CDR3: TGTGCCAGCAGTTACTCGGGGGCTGGGGCCAACGTCCTGACTTTC. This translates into CASSYSGAGANVLTF.

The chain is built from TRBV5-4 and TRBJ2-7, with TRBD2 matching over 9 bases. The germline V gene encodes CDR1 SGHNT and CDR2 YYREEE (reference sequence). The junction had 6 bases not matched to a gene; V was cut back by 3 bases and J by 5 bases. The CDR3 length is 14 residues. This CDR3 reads CASSSLAGWDEQYF. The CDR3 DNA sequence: TGTGCCAGCAGCTCCCTAGCGGGATGGGACGAGCAGTACTTC.

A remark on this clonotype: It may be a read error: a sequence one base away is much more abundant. The CDR3 loop reads CASSPPRAFSNTDTQYF. The CDR3 DNA is TGTGCCAGCAGCCCCCCCCGGGCATTTTCCAACACAGATACGCAGTATTTT. The chain couples TRBV7-2 to TRBJ2-3; no firm D call. This CDR3 has 17 residues. CDR1 and CDR2 from the germline V gene are SGHTA and FQGNSA. V was shortened by 5 bases and J by 2 bases, with 20 bases between the two germline ends.

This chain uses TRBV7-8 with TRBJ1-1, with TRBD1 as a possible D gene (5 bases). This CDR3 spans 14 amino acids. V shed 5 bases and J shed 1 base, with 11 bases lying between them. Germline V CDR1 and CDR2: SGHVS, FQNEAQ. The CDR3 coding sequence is TGTGCCAGCAGCCCCCGAGACAGGAACACTGAAGCTTTCTTT. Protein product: CASSPRDRNTEAFF.

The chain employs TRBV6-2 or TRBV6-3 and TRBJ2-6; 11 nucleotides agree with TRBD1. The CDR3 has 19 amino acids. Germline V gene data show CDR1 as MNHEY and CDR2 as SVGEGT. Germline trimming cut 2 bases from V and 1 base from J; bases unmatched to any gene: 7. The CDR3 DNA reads TGTGCCAGCAGTTACCCGACGGACAGGGGGCTTTCTGGGGCCAACGTCCTGACTTTC. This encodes CASSYPTDRGLSGANVLTF.

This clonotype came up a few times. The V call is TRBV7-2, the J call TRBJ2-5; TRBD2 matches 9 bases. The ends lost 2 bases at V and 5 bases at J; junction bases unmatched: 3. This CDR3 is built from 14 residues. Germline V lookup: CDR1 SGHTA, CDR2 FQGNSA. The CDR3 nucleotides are TGTGCCAGCAGCTTAAGCGGGGGGTCGGAGACCCAGTACTTC. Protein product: CASSLSGGSETQYF.

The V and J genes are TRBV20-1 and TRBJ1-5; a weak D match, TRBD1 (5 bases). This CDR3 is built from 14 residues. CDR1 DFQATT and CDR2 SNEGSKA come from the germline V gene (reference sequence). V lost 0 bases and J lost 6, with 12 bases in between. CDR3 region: CSARDGRGGQPQHF. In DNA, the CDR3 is TGCAGTGCTAGAGATGGGCGGGGCGGTCAGCCCCAGCATTTT.

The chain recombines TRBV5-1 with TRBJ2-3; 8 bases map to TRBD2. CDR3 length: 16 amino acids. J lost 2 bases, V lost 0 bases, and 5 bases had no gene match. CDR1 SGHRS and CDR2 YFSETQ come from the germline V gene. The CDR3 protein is CASSLGGGRYTDTQYF. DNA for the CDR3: TGCGCCAGCAGCTTGGGCGGGGGGCGCTACACAGATACGCAGTATTTT.

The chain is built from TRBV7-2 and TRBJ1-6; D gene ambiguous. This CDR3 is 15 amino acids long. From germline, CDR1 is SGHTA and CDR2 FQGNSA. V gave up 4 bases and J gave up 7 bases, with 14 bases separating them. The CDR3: CASSSVSGTNSPLHF. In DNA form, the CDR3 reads TGTGCCAGCAGCTCCGTGTCGGGCACGAATTCACCCCTCCACTTT.

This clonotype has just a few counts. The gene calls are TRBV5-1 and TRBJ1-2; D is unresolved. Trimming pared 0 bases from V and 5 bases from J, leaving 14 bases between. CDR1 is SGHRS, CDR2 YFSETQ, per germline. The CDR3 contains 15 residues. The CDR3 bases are TGCGCCAGCAGCTTGGCGGGTGAGGGAACGTATGGCTACACCTTC. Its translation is CASSLAGEGTYGYTF.

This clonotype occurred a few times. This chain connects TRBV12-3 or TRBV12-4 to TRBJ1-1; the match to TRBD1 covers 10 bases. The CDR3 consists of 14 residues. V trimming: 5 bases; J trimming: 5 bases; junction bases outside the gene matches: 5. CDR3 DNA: TGTGCCAGCAGTGTGGACAGGGGGGGGACTGAAGCTTTCTTT. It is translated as CASSVDRGGTEAFF.

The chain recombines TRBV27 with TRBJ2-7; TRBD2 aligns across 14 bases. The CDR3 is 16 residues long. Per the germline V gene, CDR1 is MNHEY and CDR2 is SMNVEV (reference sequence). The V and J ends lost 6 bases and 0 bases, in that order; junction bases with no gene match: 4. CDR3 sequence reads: CASSQGTSGSSYEQYF. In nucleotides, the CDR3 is TGTGCCAGCAGCCAAGGGACTAGCGGGAGCTCCTACGAGCAGTACTTC.

CDR3 DNA sequence: TGTGCCAGCAGTTATAAACTAGCCAAAAACATTCAGTACTTC. This sequence encodes CASSYKLAKNIQYF. V usage is TRBV6-2 or TRBV6-3 and J usage is TRBJ2-4; D ambiguous. The CDR3 length is 14 residues. Trimming took off 3 bases at V and 0 bases at J, with 6 bases between the two ends. Germline V gives CDR1 MNHEY, CDR2 SVGEGT.

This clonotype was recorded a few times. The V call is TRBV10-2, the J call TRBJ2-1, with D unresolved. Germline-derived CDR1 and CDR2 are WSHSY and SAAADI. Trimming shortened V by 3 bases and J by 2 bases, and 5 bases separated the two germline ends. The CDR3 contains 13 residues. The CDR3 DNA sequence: TGCGCCAGCAGTGACTTAGCCTACAATGAGCAGTTCTTC. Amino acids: CASSDLAYNEQFF.

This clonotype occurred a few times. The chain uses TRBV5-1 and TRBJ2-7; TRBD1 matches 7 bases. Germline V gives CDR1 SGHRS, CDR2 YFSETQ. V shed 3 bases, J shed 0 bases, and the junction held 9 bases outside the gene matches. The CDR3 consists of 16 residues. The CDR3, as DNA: TGCGCCAGCAGCTCGGGATTGGGACAGAGCTCCTACGAGCAGTACTTC. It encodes CASSSGLGQSSYEQYF.

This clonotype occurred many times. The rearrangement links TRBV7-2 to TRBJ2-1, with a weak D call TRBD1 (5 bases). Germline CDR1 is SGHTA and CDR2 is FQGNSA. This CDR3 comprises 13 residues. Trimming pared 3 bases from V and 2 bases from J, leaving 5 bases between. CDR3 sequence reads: CASSLTAYNEQFF. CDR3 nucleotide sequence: TGTGCCAGCAGCTTGACAGCCTACAATGAGCAGTTCTTC.